A selection of T cell receptor beta chains follows, all from one sample in a study of shared clonotypes between healthy human individuals. The method was immunoSEQ multiplex PCR; TCRdb's version includes in-frame clones alone and lacks a portion of them. This table has about 2.4 million clones, over 85% appearing once. What was sequenced was naive CD4+ T cells from PBMCs. These receptors were collected from a man aged 18-30 years in good health. Some clones in this sample may be carry-over from other donors' samples. CDR3s leave out the opening cysteine and the closing phenylalanine or tryptophan.

>TRBV30
AWGDRDSPLH
>TRBV2
ASIPRTGINGYT
>TRBV7-2
ASSLGGLTDGDF
>TRBV27
ASSQSPFNTGELF
>TRBV18
ASSPGTPNTGELF
>TRBV18
ASSTGAGGSYEQY
>TRBV4-2
ASSQGGGAHTQY
>TRBV11-2
ASSLAWVYVETQY
>TRBV15
ATSKGTSGFLETQY
>TRBV7-3
ASSPTGGADTQY
>TRBV19
ASTVEGTGNYGYT
>TRBV4-1
ASSQETSLAGADYEQY
>TRBV15
ATSPKRAELAKNIQY
>TRBV5-1
ASRGPTNTEAF
>TRBV28
ASSNGGVGETQY
>TRBV5-4
ASSLSLGPKVPYEQY
>TRBV5-5
ASNRGLANYGYT
>TRBV7-3
ASSSSGTPSYNEQF
>TRBV28
ASSPPGIYGYT
>TRBV6-1
ASSQANYGYT
>TRBV5-4
ASSSRTGMGNIQY
>TRBV28
ASTRRGGVPDTQY
>TRBV30
AWSNRQGAVGEKLF
>TRBV10-3
AISGTGTEAF
>TRBV14
ASSQADFSSYEQY
>TRBV7-8
ASSPNSGNEKLF
>TRBV5-1
ASSPTGSTSGQY
>TRBV5-4
ASSPTGRGPGGYGYT
>TRBV7-6
ASSLGPGRTGRTIY